This entry is about one T cell receptor (beta chain). These data originate in a study of shared clonotypes between healthy human individuals. The data were produced by immunoSEQ multiplex PCR, yet TCRdb's version contains in-frame clones alone and is incomplete. The table includes about 2.4 million clones, under 95% detected once. Sequenced sample: naive CD4+ T cells from PBMCs. As to subset: CD45RA+ positively selected. This TCR was sampled from a man younger than 35 in good health. Some clones in this sample may be carry-over from other donors' samples.

CDR3 nucleotide sequence: TGTGCCAGCAGCGCTGCCACTAGCGGACCAGATACGCAGTATTTT. Amino acid sequence: CASSAATSGPDTQYF. The rearrangement links TRBV9 to TRBJ2-3, with TRBD2 matching over 8 bases. V lost 3 bases to trimming and J lost 4 bases; unmatched junction nucleotides: 7. This CDR3 region has 15 residues. Germline assignment: CDR1 SGDLS and CDR2 YYNGEE.